This note documents a single T cell receptor beta chain sequence. These data are taken from a study of early T cells in non-severe SARS-CoV-2 infection. MiXCR was run by TCRdb on the 5' RACE reads, yielding one entry per CDR3 protein. The sample contains around 39,000 distinct CDR3 sequences, 7.9% of which appear only once. Germline-derived CDR1 and CDR2 are SEHNR and FQNEAQ (reference sequence). CDR3 length equals 18 residues. Unmatched junction bases numbered 9, after V lost 5 bases and J lost 0 bases. This TCR came from an adult who was a healthcare worker with PCR-confirmed SARS-CoV-2 infection or an uninfected control (not recorded which). This chain links TRBV7-9 with TRBJ2-6; TRBD1 matches at 8 bases. The starting material was whole blood, obtained at baseline. CDR3 DNA: TGTGCCAGCAGCACCCGACAGGGGCGGTTCTCTGGGGCCAACGTCCTGACTTTC. It encodes CASSTRQGRFSGANVLTF.